Listed below are T cell receptor beta chains from one sample, sequenced in a study of blood T cell repertoires in COVID-19. The table came from immunoSEQ multiplex PCR; TCRdb's copy has only in-frame clones and leaves some out. The repertoire includes a few hundred thousand clones, 85% to 90% of them detected once, and roughly 3.7% sits in the top ten. Sequences were obtained from PBMCs or T cells enriched from blood (not recorded which). Receptors originate from a young woman who had recovered from COVID-19. The CDR3 runs from the conserved cysteine through the conserved F or W. The D gene is left open where the match is weak. Only part of the rows carry a size: once, few, many, or a class if the clone is expanded.

>NA|TRBV5-1|TRBJ1-1|NA
TGCGCCAGCAGCCCGGCCGCCGGGGGCACTGAAGCTTTCTTT
CASSPAAGGTEAFF
>NA|TRBV5-4|TRBJ1-2|NA
TGTGCCAGCAGCGGGGGCATGGACTATGGCTACACCTTC
CASSGGMDYGYTF
>TRBD1|TRBV28|TRBJ1-2|NA
TGTGCCAGCAGTTGGGACAGATTTGGCTACACCTTC
CASSWDRFGYTF
>TRBD1|TRBV9|TRBJ1-2|NA
TGTGCCAGCAGGGGTCACAGGGGGGAGGACTATGGCTACACCTTC
CASRGHRGEDYGYTF
>TRBD2|TRBV9|TRBJ2-7|NA
TGTGCCAGCAGCGTAGGTAGTAGCGGGTACGAGCAGTACTTC
CASSVGSSGYEQYF
>NA|TRBV7-2|TRBJ1-2|few
TGTGCCAGCAGCGACTCTTGGGGCTCCGGCTACACCTTC
CASSDSWGSGYTF
>TRBD1|TRBV19|TRBJ2-2|NA
TGTGCCAGTAGTCGCCGGGACAGGGACACCGGGGAGCTGTTTTTT
CASSRRDRDTGELFF
>TRBD2|TRBV9|TRBJ2-5|NA
TGTGCCAGCAGCGCTCTAGCGGGAGGGCCGCTTGAGACCCAGTACTTC
CASSALAGGPLETQYF
>TRBD1|TRBV18|TRBJ1-1|few
TGTGCCAGCTCACCTTTGACAGGGGGCACTGAAGCTTTCTTT
CASSPLTGGTEAFF
>NA|TRBV6-5|TRBJ1-5|NA
TGTGCCAGCAGTCACGGGGATCAGCCCCAGCATTTT
CASSHGDQPQHF
>NA|TRBV18|TRBJ1-2|NA
TGTGCCAGCTCACCCCCGGGAGGCTATGGCTACACCTTC
CASSPPGGYGYTF
>NA|TRBV3-1/TRBV3-2|TRBJ1-4|NA
TGTGCCAGCAGCTCACAGGCCCAAGGAGAAAAACTGTTTTTT
CASSSQAQGEKLFF
>NA|TRBV30|TRBJ1-3|NA
TGTGCCTGGTGGACAGTCGGAAACACCATATATTTT
CAWWTVGNTIYF
>NA|TRBV28|TRBJ1-1|NA
TGTGCCAGCAGTTCCCCCCCCGCTGAAGCTTTCTTT
CASSSPPAEAFF
>NA|TRBV7-3|TRBJ1-2|NA
TGTGCCAGCAGCCCTCACCACTGGCAGGGTGGCTATGGCTACACCTTC
CASSPHHWQGGYGYTF
>NA|TRBV7-9|TRBJ1-2|NA
TGTGCCAGCAGCTTAGCCCCCCTAATCTACAGGGAAGGCTACACCTTC
CASSLAPLIYREGYTF
>TRBD2|TRBV6-5|TRBJ2-3|NA
TGTGCCAGCAGTTATGGCGGGGGGACCCCGGATACGCAGTATTTT
CASSYGGGTPDTQYF
>TRBD1|TRBV27|TRBJ1-2|NA
TGTGCCAGCAGTTTATTCGGGTCCAGGGGGCATGTTTTTGGCTACACCTTC
CASSLFGSRGHVFGYTF
>NA|TRBV4-3|TRBJ1-5|NA
TGCGCCAGCAGCCAAGACGCGAATAGCAATCAGCCCCAGCATTTT
CASSQDANSNQPQHF
>NA|TRBV7-2|TRBJ1-1|NA
TGTGCCAGCAGCATCAAGGGAGGGGGTGAAGCTTTCTTT
CASSIKGGGEAFF
>NA|TRBV5-8|TRBJ1-1|NA
TGTGCCAGCAGCTTGGCCTACTGGGGAGTGCAAGTGAACACTGAAGCTTTCTTT
CASSLAYWGVQVNTEAFF
>TRBD1|TRBV10-3|TRBJ1-1|NA
TGTGCCATCACCGAATTCTATAACAGGGGAAGCGGTGAAGCTTTCTTT
CAITEFYNRGSGEAFF
>NA|TRBV29-1|TRBJ1-3|NA
TGCAGCGTTCGGACAGAGCTAAACACCATATATTTT
CSVRTELNTIYF
>TRBD2|TRBV3-1/TRBV3-2|TRBJ2-5|once
TGTGCCAGCAGCCGAAGTGCCCCGGGACTAGCGGGAGTAATGAAGACCCAGTACTTC
CASSRSAPGLAGVMKTQYF
>NA|TRBV5-1|TRBJ1-2|once
TGCGCCAGCAGCTCGGAGGTGGAAGACTATGGCTACACCTTC
CASSSEVEDYGYTF
>NA|TRBV4-3|TRBJ2-3|NA
TGCGCCAGCAGCCAAGACCCTAACACAGATACGCAGTATTTT
CASSQDPNTDTQYF
>NA|TRBV19|TRBJ2-7|NA
TGTGCCAGTAGTATCTCGGGACACCCTTCCTACGAGCAGTACTTC
CASSISGHPSYEQYF
>NA|TRBV27|TRBJ1-1|once
TGTGCCAGCAGTTTGGGCCCGGGATACACTGAAGCTTTCTTT
CASSLGPGYTEAFF
>NA|TRBV19|TRBJ1-4|NA
TGTGCCAGTAGTATAGTCCCGAATGAAAAACTGTTTTTT
CASSIVPNEKLFF
>TRBD1|TRBV6-2/TRBV6-3|TRBJ1-6|NA
TGTGCCAGCAGTCTGAACAGGGGGACCGATAATTCACCCCTCCACTTT
CASSLNRGTDNSPLHF
>NA|TRBV4-2|TRBJ1-1|once
TGTGCCAGCAGCGCTGGCCTCATGAACACTGAAGCTTTCTTT
CASSAGLMNTEAFF
>TRBD2|TRBV4-3|TRBJ2-3|NA
TGCGCCAGCAGCCAAGATGGGCTAGCGGGAGCTCGGGATACGCAGTATTTT
CASSQDGLAGARDTQYF
>TRBD1|TRBV2|TRBJ1-4|NA
TGTGCCAGCAGCGCAACGACAGGGGGCCTAGAAAAACTGTTTTTT
CASSATTGGLEKLFF
>TRBD2|TRBV9|TRBJ2-1|NA
TGTGCCAGCAGCGTCGATGGAGCGGGAGGGGGCAATGAGCAGTTCTTC
CASSVDGAGGGNEQFF
>TRBD1|TRBV12-3/TRBV12-4|TRBJ2-7|NA
TGTGCCAGCAGTCAGGGACAGGTCTACGAGCAGTACTTC
CASSQGQVYEQYF
>NA|TRBV9|TRBJ1-6|NA
TGTGCCAGCAGTGAGGGTAGCTCCTATAATTCACCCCTCCACTTT
CASSEGSSYNSPLHF
>TRBD1|TRBV6-5|TRBJ1-2|once
TGTGCCAGCAGTAGGGACAGCGACTATGGCTACACCTTC
CASSRDSDYGYTF
>NA|TRBV11-2|TRBJ2-7|NA
TGTGCCAGCAGCTCACGACAGAGCGTAAACGAGCAGTACTTC
CASSSRQSVNEQYF
>NA|TRBV5-1|TRBJ2-7|NA
TGCGCCAGCAGCTTGGGCCAGCAGGCCTACGAGCAGTACTTC
CASSLGQQAYEQYF
>NA|TRBV13|TRBJ1-6|NA
TGTGCCAGCAGCCCCAAGTCTCCCGGGGTGGGAAATTCACCCCTCCACTTT
CASSPKSPGVGNSPLHF
>TRBD1|TRBV2|TRBJ2-1|NA
TGTGCCAGCACCTCCTATAGGGACAGGGGGCATAATGAGCAGTTCTTC
CASTSYRDRGHNEQFF
>NA|TRBV12-3/TRBV12-4|TRBJ1-4|NA
TGTGCCAGCAGTTCTAGTTGGGAAAAACTGTTTTTT
CASSSSWEKLFF
>TRBD2|TRBV6-5|TRBJ2-7|NA
TGTGCCAGCAGAGAGGGACTAGCGGGATACGAGCAGTACTTC
CASREGLAGYEQYF
>NA|TRBV4-3|TRBJ1-2|NA
TGCGCCAGCAGCCAAGATGGCCGCGGTGACTATGGCTACACCTTC
CASSQDGRGDYGYTF